This is a list of T cell receptor beta chains from one sample in a study of OX40 agonist ivuxolimab in advanced cancers. TCRdb's table, derived via immunoSEQ multiplex PCR, lists solely in-frame clones and lacks some. Of some 17,000 clones in the sample, approximately 85% were seen once. Specimen: CD4+ or CD8+ T cells sorted from blood, collected in a trial of the OX40 agonist ivuxolimab. These receptors all come from an adult with an advanced solid tumor such as melanoma, head and neck, liver or kidney cancer. Both conserved end residues are part of each CDR3. A D gene is named only where the DNA matches it firmly. Expanded clones are given a class, and other clones once, few, many or no size at all.

size,D,V,J,CDR3,DNA
once,TRBD2,TRBV13,TRBJ2-3,CASSLLLAGVDTQYF,TGTGCCAGCAGCTTGCTACTAGCGGGAGTGGATACGCAGTATTTT
.,TRBD1,TRBV5-4,TRBJ2-1,CASSGRGLGNEQFF,TGTGCCAGCAGCGGCAGGGGGCTAGGTAATGAGCAGTTCTTC
.,.,TRBV9,TRBJ2-7,CASSVFRDPYEQYF,TGTGCCAGCAGCGTATTCAGGGATCCCTACGAGCAGTACTTC
once,.,TRBV19,TRBJ1-1,CASSILPVSENTEAFF,TGTGCCAGTAGTATCCTCCCTGTCTCTGAGAACACTGAAGCTTTCTTT
.,.,TRBV6-5,TRBJ2-7,CASSGKGEQYF,TGTGCCAGCAGTGGGAAAGGCGAGCAGTACTTC
once,TRBD2,TRBV27,TRBJ2-1,CASSLGYLAGVDNEQFF,TGTGCCAGCAGTTTGGGATATCTAGCGGGAGTCGACAATGAGCAGTTCTTC
.,TRBD1,TRBV5-1,TRBJ2-1,CASSSGQPYNEQFF,TGCGCCAGCAGCTCGGGACAGCCCTACAATGAGCAGTTCTTC
.,.,TRBV11-1,TRBJ2-2,CASSTGDGELFF,TGTGCCAGCAGCACGGGGGACGGGGAGCTGTTTTTT
.,.,TRBV6-1,TRBJ1-1,CASSGGLYLNTEAFF,TGTGCCAGCAGTGGGGGGCTATACCTGAACACTGAAGCTTTCTTT
.,.,TRBV6-1,TRBJ2-7,CASRLPGGINEQYF,TGTGCCAGCAGACTCCCCGGGGGAATCAACGAGCAGTACTTC
.,.,TRBV19,TRBJ2-5,CASSPRDRGVETQYF,TGTGCCAGTAGTCCGCGGGACCGTGGTGTGGAGACCCAGTACTTC
.,.,TRBV12-5,TRBJ1-5,CASSLGPYQPQHF,TGTGCTAGCTCTTTGGGCCCTTATCAGCCCCAGCATTTT
.,.,TRBV11-3,TRBJ2-7,CASSDGAYEQYF,TGTGCCAGCAGCGACGGAGCCTACGAGCAGTACTTC
.,TRBD1,TRBV27,TRBJ1-2,CASSTTGEGYTF,TGTGCCAGCAGTACAACAGGGGAAGGCTACACCTTC
.,.,TRBV7-3,TRBJ2-7,CASSLTSDSYEQYF,TGTGCCAGCAGCTTAACTAGCGATTCCTACGAGCAGTACTTC
.,.,TRBV29-1,TRBJ2-7,CSVETRDGTYEQYF,TGCAGCGTTGAAACCCGGGACGGCACCTACGAGCAGTACTTC
.,.,TRBV19,TRBJ2-3,CASSLPVGAGTDTQYF,TGTGCCAGTAGTCTCCCAGTTGGGGCAGGGACAGATACGCAGTATTTT
.,.,TRBV30,TRBJ1-5,CAWATESNQPQHF,TGTGCCTGGGCGACAGAAAGCAATCAGCCCCAGCATTTT
.,TRBD1,TRBV9,TRBJ1-6,CASSVGRGRNSPLHF,TGTGCCAGCAGCGTAGGTAGGGGGCGGAATTCACCCCTCCACTTT
few,.,TRBV4-1,TRBJ2-1,CASSQDFRDSTYNEQFF,TGCGCCAGCAGCCAAGACTTCCGGGACTCTACTTACAATGAGCAGTTCTTC
few,TRBD2,TRBV11-3,TRBJ2-1,CASSLDRLAGVNEQFF,TGTGCCAGCAGCTTAGATCGGCTAGCGGGAGTCAATGAGCAGTTCTTC
.,.,TRBV27,TRBJ2-1,CASSLLGNEQFF,TGTGCCAGCAGTTTATTAGGAAATGAGCAGTTCTTC
.,.,TRBV6-5,TRBJ2-1,CASSSPGNEQFF,TGTGCCAGCAGTTCACCAGGGAATGAGCAGTTCTTC
.,.,TRBV6-6,TRBJ2-1,CASSGGSGEQFF,TGTGCCAGCAGTGGAGGGTCAGGGGAGCAGTTCTTC
.,TRBD1,TRBV9,TRBJ2-2,CASSLSGQVSTAGELFF,TGTGCCAGCAGCCTATCCGGACAGGTTTCCACCGCCGGGGAGCTGTTTTTT
.,.,TRBV4-1,TRBJ1-4,CASSRTVNNEKLFF,TGCGCCAGCTCTCGGACAGTGAACAATGAAAAACTGTTTTTT
.,TRBD2,TRBV30,TRBJ2-7,CAWSVPGLAGGYSYEQYF,TGTGCCTGGAGTGTCCCGGGACTAGCGGGAGGGTACTCCTACGAGCAGTACTTC
.,TRBD1,TRBV27,TRBJ2-7,CASSITGTAPYEQYF,TGTGCCAGCAGTATAACCGGGACAGCACCCTACGAGCAGTACTTC
.,.,TRBV5-4,TRBJ2-7,CASSLTGSYEQYF,TGTGCCAGCAGCTTGACGGGGTCCTACGAGCAGTACTTC
.,TRBD1,TRBV10-2,TRBJ2-1,CASSPGTGSSYNEQFF,TGCGCCAGCAGCCCCGGGACAGGCAGCTCCTACAATGAGCAGTTCTTC
few,.,TRBV19,TRBJ1-2,CASSPLGDYGYTF,TGTGCCAGTAGTCCTCTGGGGGATTATGGCTACACCTTC
.,TRBD1,TRBV11-3,TRBJ1-4,CASSLDPSFGTGQKLFF,TGTGCCAGCAGCTTAGATCCCTCATTCGGGACAGGGCAAAAACTGTTTTTT
.,TRBD2,TRBV9,TRBJ2-1,CASRRSGGDYNEQFF,TGTGCCAGCAGGAGAAGCGGGGGAGACTACAATGAGCAGTTCTTC
few,.,TRBV7-9,TRBJ1-1,CASSIGQFEAFF,TGCGCCAGCAGCATCGGACAGTTTGAAGCTTTCTTT
.,TRBD2,TRBV6-6,TRBJ2-7,CASSQIGLAYEQYF,TGTGCCAGCAGCCAAATTGGACTAGCCTACGAGCAGTACTTC
.,.,TRBV19,TRBJ1-1,CASSLSSATGTEAFF,TGTGCCAGTAGTCTTTCCTCGGCAACGGGGACTGAAGCTTTCTTT
.,TRBD2,TRBV19,TRBJ2-4,CASSGRGPKNIQYF,TGTGCCAGTAGTGGGAGGGGCCCTAAAAACATTCAGTACTTC
once,TRBD2,TRBV7-9,TRBJ2-1,CASSLGGGDNEQFF,TGTGCCAGCAGCTTAGGGGGAGGGGACAATGAGCAGTTCTTC
.,.,TRBV23-1,TRBJ2-7,CASSRGGHPGSYEQYF,TGCGCCAGCAGTCGCGGGGGACACCCAGGGTCCTACGAGCAGTACTTC
.,.,TRBV6-5,TRBJ2-5,CASSYGGWETQYF,TGTGCCAGCAGTTACGGGGGTTGGGAGACCCAGTACTTC
large,TRBD1,TRBV11-2,TRBJ1-5,CASSSGQGFNQPQHF,TGTGCCAGCAGCTCAGGACAGGGGTTCAATCAGCCCCAGCATTTT
.,.,TRBV9,TRBJ2-2,CASRDGTTGELFF,TGTGCCAGCAGAGATGGGACTACCGGGGAGCTGTTTTTT
.,TRBD1,TRBV27,TRBJ2-7,CASSFTGQLYEQYF,TGTGCCAGCAGTTTTACGGGACAGTTATACGAGCAGTACTTC
medium-sized,TRBD1,TRBV7-2,TRBJ1-2,CASSVDRDAYGYTF,TGTGCCAGCAGTGTGGACAGGGATGCTTATGGCTACACCTTC
.,.,TRBV5-4,TRBJ2-7,CASSLRGVYEQYF,TGTGCCAGCAGTTTACGAGGGGTATACGAGCAGTACTTC
.,TRBD2,TRBV6-5,TRBJ2-5,CASRVAGAQYF,TGTGCCAGCAGAGTAGCGGGAGCCCAGTACTTC
.,TRBD1,TRBV28,TRBJ1-5,CASSRGQEHQPQHF,TGTGCCAGCAGTCGGGGACAGGAACATCAGCCCCAGCATTTT
.,.,TRBV29-1,TRBJ2-2,CSARGGQTGELFF,TGCAGCGCCAGGGGGGGGCAGACCGGGGAGCTGTTTTTT
.,.,TRBV6-5,TRBJ2-2,CASSYGATELFF,TGTGCCAGCAGTTATGGGGCCACGGAGCTGTTTTTT
.,.,TRBV11-2,TRBJ1-6,CASSPGPINSPLHF,TGTGCCAGCAGCCCGGGACCGATTAATTCACCCCTCCACTTT
few,TRBD1,TRBV6-5,TRBJ1-1,CASSLYPGGRTEAFF,TGTGCCAGCAGTCTCTACCCAGGGGGGAGGACTGAAGCTTTCTTT
.,.,TRBV29-1,TRBJ2-5,CSVDRDETQYF,TGCAGCGTTGACAGGGATGAGACCCAGTACTTC
.,.,TRBV27,TRBJ2-2,CASSFRQTGELFF,TGTGCCAGCAGTTTCAGACAGACCGGGGAGCTGTTTTTT
.,TRBD2,TRBV27,TRBJ2-7,CASSFSGGTYEQYF,TGTGCCAGCAGTTTTAGCGGGGGAACCTACGAGCAGTACTTC
.,TRBD1,TRBV27,TRBJ2-7,CASSYTGGGEQYF,TGTGCCAGCAGTTACACAGGGGGCGGGGAGCAGTACTTC
.,TRBD1,TRBV13,TRBJ2-3,CASGRRGTRTDTQYF,TGTGCCAGCGGGCGCAGGGGGACCCGCACAGATACGCAGTATTTT
.,TRBD2,TRBV19,TRBJ2-1,CASSMLGLAGVGEQFF,TGTGCCAGTAGTATGTTGGGGCTAGCGGGAGTAGGTGAGCAGTTCTTC